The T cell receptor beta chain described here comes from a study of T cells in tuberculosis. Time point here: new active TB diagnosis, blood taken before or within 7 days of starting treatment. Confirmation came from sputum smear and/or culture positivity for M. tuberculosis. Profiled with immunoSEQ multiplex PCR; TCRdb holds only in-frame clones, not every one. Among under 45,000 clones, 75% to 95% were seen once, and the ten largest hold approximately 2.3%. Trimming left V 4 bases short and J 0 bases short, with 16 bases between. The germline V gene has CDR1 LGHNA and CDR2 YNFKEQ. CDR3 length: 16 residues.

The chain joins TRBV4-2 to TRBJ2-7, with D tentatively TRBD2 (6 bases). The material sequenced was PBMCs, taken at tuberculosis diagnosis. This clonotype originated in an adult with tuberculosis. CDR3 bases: TGTGCCAGCAGCCCCCCGGGGGACCAGAGCTCCTACGAGCAGTACTTC. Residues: CASSPPGDQSSYEQYF.